Following are 23 T cell receptor beta chains from one sample sequenced in a study of blood T cells in healthy people across ages (dated by TCRdb to about 2015). Receptor amplification or capture employed 5' RACE. TCRdb shows the sequencer as Illumina HiSeq 2500. A second PCR of about 6 to 11 cycles was performed with a sample-barcoded 5' primer and a J-beta primer mix. The public sequencing data were trimmed at Q25 with fastp and processed into clonotypes with MiXCR by TCRdb, which kept only in-frame beta chains. All rows with the same CDR3 protein become a single entry with the most common DNA and genes. In this sample the table shows 1.5 million or so distinct CDR3 sequences, 42% of which occur a single time. Clones ranked in the top ten supply 7.9% of the sample. The sequencing input was blood. Receptors originate from a woman between 18 and 29 years old in good health.

This rearrangement joins TRBV10-3 to TRBJ2-5, with a possible D match to TRBD2 (6 bases). CDR3 length equals 16 residues. In germline, CDR1 is ENHRY, CDR2 SYGVKD. V gave up 0 bases and J gave up 11 bases, with 22 bases separating them. CDR3 in amino acids: CAISESTSGSYNEQYF. The CDR3 DNA reads TGTGCCATCAGTGAGTCGACGAGCGGGTCCTACAATGAGCAGTACTTC.

This clonotype was detected only a few times. The gene calls are TRBV20-1 and TRBJ2-6, with D uncertain. The CDR3 has 14 amino acids. Per germline, CDR1 DFQATT and CDR2 SNEGSKA (reference sequence). Trimming took 3 bases from V and 1 from J, leaving 7 bases between them. CDR3 nucleotides: TGCAGTGCTAGTCCAACATCTGGGGCCAACGTCCTGACTTTC. Residues: CSASPTSGANVLTF.

The genes are TRBV28 and TRBJ1-1; D unclear. V was clipped by 2 bases and J by 1 base, with 8 bases between them. This CDR3 comprises 14 residues. Germline V gene sequence: CDR1 MDHEN, CDR2 SYDVKM. CDR3: CASSLASENTEAFF. CDR3 DNA sequence: TGTGCCAGCAGTTTAGCCTCGGAGAACACTGAAGCTTTCTTT.

The chain is built from TRBV5-5 and TRBJ2-1, with D perhaps matching TRBD2 (6 bases). V lost 1 base to trimming and J lost 7 bases, with 15 bases between them. The length of the CDR3 is 15 residues. The germline V gene encodes CDR1 SGHKS and CDR2 YYEKEE (reference sequence). CDR3 sequence: CASSLIAGKGNEQFF. CDR3 in DNA: TGTGCCAGCAGCTTGATTGCGGGAAAAGGTAATGAGCAGTTCTTC.

This clonotype was seen at least ten times. The chain carries TRBV7-8 and TRBJ2-1, with 11 bases that match TRBD2. The CDR3 is 16 amino acids. V lost 2 bases, J lost 4 bases, and 4 bases stayed unmatched. CDR1 SGHVS and CDR2 FQNEAQ come from the germline V gene. The CDR3 loop is CASSLKRTSGYNEQFF. The CDR3 DNA reads as TGTGCCAGCAGCTTAAAGCGGACTAGCGGGTACAATGAGCAGTTCTTC.

In the case of this clonotype: A much larger clone lies a single base off, so this may be a read error. The chain has TRBV24-1 and TRBJ2-5; 11 bases fit TRBD2. Trimming cost V 4 bases and J 11 bases; bases outside gene matches: 11. The CDR3 totals 15 residues. The germline CDR1 and CDR2 sequences are KGHDR and SFDVKD. The CDR3 DNA reads TGTGCCACCAGTGAACCTAGCGGGGGGTTTGATGAGCAGTACTTC. Protein sequence: CATSEPSGGFDEQYF.

This clonotype was recorded once. This chain uses TRBV2 with TRBJ1-6; TRBD1 matches at 8 bases. Trimming removed 3 bases from V and 4 bases from J; junction bases left unmatched: 2. The V gene's germline CDR1 is SNHLY and CDR2 FYNNEI. This CDR3 region has 15 residues. This CDR3 is CASSEGQAYNSPLHF. For the CDR3, the DNA is TGTGCCAGCAGTGAGGGACAGGCTTATAATTCACCCCTCCACTTT.

This chain connects TRBV27 to TRBJ2-3, with D unresolved. This CDR3 is built from 19 residues. Trimming cost V 0 bases and J 4 bases, with 23 bases left between them. Germline CDR1 MNHEY, CDR2 SMNVEV (reference sequence). The CDR3 coding sequence is TGTGCCAGCAGTTTATCCGCCCTCCCGGGTCTTAAGGTGGCAGATACGCAGTATTTT. It translates to CASSLSALPGLKVADTQYF.

V usage is TRBV5-1 and J usage is TRBJ2-3; 9 bases fit TRBD1. Germline CDR1 is SGHRS and CDR2 is YFSETQ. Trimming at V came to 4 bases and at J to 3 bases, leaving 6 bases not matched to a gene. This CDR3 contains 15 residues. The CDR3 sequence: CASSGTGISTDTQYF. The CDR3 DNA reads as TGCGCCAGCAGCGGGACAGGGATATCGACAGATACGCAGTATTTT.

The rearrangement uses TRBV29-1 and TRBJ1-2, with 10 bases matching TRBD1. Germline V CDR1 and CDR2: SQVTM, ANQGSEA. The junction had 17 bases not matched to a gene; V was cut back by 6 bases and J by 4 bases. The CDR3 contains 17 residues. CDR3 coding DNA: TGCAGCGTACCTCATCCTCATCGGGGGGACAGGGGCTATGGCTACACCTTC. Residues: CSVPHPHRGDRGYGYTF.

This clonotype has more than one count but fewer than ten. The gene calls are TRBV6-6 and TRBJ2-1, with 11 bases lining up with TRBD2. The CDR3 contains 17 residues. Germline CDR1 is MNHNY and CDR2 is SVGAGI (reference sequence). The V and J ends lost 6 bases and 8 bases, in that order; junction bases with no gene match: 15. The chain's CDR3 is CASSRSSSGRNQDEQFF. CDR3 nucleotides: TGTGCCAGCAGCCGTTCGTCTAGCGGGAGGAATCAGGATGAGCAGTTCTTC.

V and J are TRBV6-1 and TRBJ2-7; TRBD1 aligns across 9 bases. V gave up 6 bases and J gave up 4 bases; unmatched junction bases: 13. From germline, CDR1 is MNHNS and CDR2 SASEGT. This CDR3 has 16 amino acids. CDR3 sequence reads: CASRTGGGQGRYEQYF. In nucleotides, the CDR3 is TGTGCCAGCAGGACGGGTGGGGGACAGGGAAGATACGAGCAGTACTTC.

This clonotype was found a few times. The chain carries TRBV24-1 and TRBJ2-5; 9 nucleotides align to TRBD1. The CDR3 is made up of 16 amino acids. Germline assignment: CDR1 KGHDR and CDR2 SFDVKD. V shed 4 bases and J 2 bases; nucleotides not matched to a gene: 7. The CDR3 region has the DNA TGTGCCACCAGTGACACTGGGGACAGGGATCAAGAGACCCAGTACTTC. Protein product: CATSDTGDRDQETQYF.

V and J are TRBV29-1 and TRBJ2-7, with a possible D match to TRBD1 (5 bases). There are 13 residues in the CDR3. The V end was cut by 2 bases, the J end by 1 base, with 9 bases between. Germline CDR1 reads SQVTM; CDR2 reads ANQGSEA. CDR3 in amino acids: CSVETDTSYEQYF. The CDR3 DNA follows: TGCAGCGTTGAAACGGACACTTCCTACGAGCAGTACTTC.

This clonotype was counted only a few times. The rearrangement links TRBV14 to TRBJ1-2; D is possibly TRBD1 (6 bases). Trimming took off 0 bases at V and 3 bases at J, with 11 bases between the two ends. Germline V gene sequence: CDR1 SGHDN, CDR2 FVKESK. There are 15 residues in the CDR3. The CDR3 DNA is TGTGCCAGCAGCCAAGAGAGGGGGGCCTACTATGGCTACACCTTC. It is translated as CASSQERGAYYGYTF.

The rearrangement uses TRBV27 and TRBJ2-3, with TRBD2 as a possible D gene (7 bases). Germline V CDR1 and CDR2: MNHEY, SMNVEV (reference sequence). The CDR3 extends over 13 amino acids. V lost 4 bases, J lost 5 bases, and 10 bases lay in between. CDR3 region: CASSWGGQDTQYF. In DNA form, the CDR3 reads TGTGCCAGCAGTTGGGGGGGCCAAGATACGCAGTATTTT.

CDR3 nucleotides: TGCGCCAGCAGGTCCTCCTTAGCCAGTGAGCAGTTCTTC. It specifies CASRSSLASEQFF. The chain combines TRBV10-2 with TRBJ2-1, with unresolved D. Germline V gene sequence: CDR1 WSHSY, CDR2 SAAADI. The V gene lost 6 bases and the J gene lost 9 bases, with 15 bases spanning the gap. This CDR3 comprises 13 residues.

This clonotype was seen at least ten times. CDR3 sequence (DNA): TGTGCCATCAGTGACGGACTCCAAGAGACCCAGTACTTC. Encoded protein: CAISDGLQETQYF. This chain uses TRBV10-3 with TRBJ2-5, with D possibly TRBD2 on 5 matching bases. V dropped 3 bases and J dropped 1 base, with 6 bases sitting between them. CDR3 size: 13 residues. Germline V CDR1 and CDR2: ENHRY, SYGVKD.

This clonotype turned up a few times. The chain is built from TRBV27 and TRBJ2-1; D might be TRBD2 (6 bases). The germline V and J ends were trimmed by 2 bases and 7 bases, with 24 bases remaining between them. The CDR3 runs to 18 residues. Germline V gene sequence: CDR1 MNHEY, CDR2 SMNVEV (reference sequence). CDR3: CASSLIRNSPGVVNEQFF. The DNA of the CDR3 is TGTGCCAGCAGTTTAATACGGAACAGTCCGGGAGTGGTAAATGAGCAGTTCTTC.

V and J are TRBV20-1 and TRBJ2-1; 10 positions match TRBD2. The V gene end was trimmed by 1 base and the J gene end by 6 bases; junction bases not matched to a gene: 18. There are 19 residues in the CDR3. Germline CDR1 and CDR2: DFQATT and SNEGSKA (reference sequence). The CDR3 DNA is TGCAGTGCTAGAGTTTGGGGGACTAGCGAGAGAATCGGGGCCAATGAGCAGTTCTTC. This sequence encodes CSARVWGTSERIGANEQFF.

V is TRBV7-9 and J is TRBJ2-7; D not resolved. Trimming shortened V by 2 bases and J by 10 bases, and 21 bases separated the two germline ends. The germline CDR1 and CDR2 sequences are SEHNR and FQNEAQ (reference sequence). The CDR3 has 15 amino acids. The DNA of the CDR3 is TGTGCCAGCAGCTTAAGTGAAGGACGTAGTGCCCGCCAGTACTTC. Protein sequence: CASSLSEGRSARQYF.

This chain uses TRBV3-1 with TRBJ2-7; TRBD2 matches at 9 bases. The V and J ends lost 0 bases and 2 bases, in that order; junction bases with no gene match: 5. Germline V gives CDR1 LGHDT, CDR2 YNNKEL (reference sequence). CDR3 length: 16 residues. The CDR3, as DNA: TGTGCCAGCAGCCAAGATCCGGAGCGGGGGGCCTACGAGCAGTACTTC. This encodes CASSQDPERGAYEQYF.

V and J are TRBV27 and TRBJ1-2; D may be TRBD1 (5 bases). The V end was cut by 6 bases, the J end by 8 bases, with 19 bases between. CDR1 is MNHEY, CDR2 SMNVEV, per germline (reference sequence). This CDR3 is built from 14 residues. This CDR3 reads CASSRAGTWGGYTF. The CDR3 DNA reads as TGTGCCAGCAGCCGAGCTGGGACGTGGGGGGGCTACACCTTC.